The 21 T cell receptor beta chains below all came from one sample that was sequenced in a study of T cells after yellow fever vaccination. TCRdb independently ran MiXCR on the 5' RACE reads; one entry per CDR3 protein. The data contain more than 300,000 distinct CDR3 sequences, 3.5% to 5% of them singletons. The input for sequencing was PBMCs, taken 15 days after the yellow fever booster vaccination. The receptors come from a young man who received the YFV17D yellow fever vaccine.

This clonotype came up many times. The J gene is TRBJ1-6, the V gene TRBV7-2; D is ambiguous. Germline CDR1 SGHTA, CDR2 FQGNSA. The CDR3 is 14 amino acids. V lost 6 bases to trimming and J lost 0 bases, with 6 bases between them. Written as DNA, the CDR3 is TGTGCCAGCAGGCCCCCCTCCTATAATTCACCCCTCCACTTT. Amino acids: CASRPPSYNSPLHF.

This clonotype was detected ten times or more. The chain links TRBV7-3 to TRBJ1-1; D is possibly TRBD1 (5 bases). CDR3 length: 13 amino acids. Germline CDR1 SGHTA, CDR2 FQGTGA. The ends were cut back, 5 bases at V and 8 bases at J, with 15 bases in the middle. The CDR3 nucleotides read TGTGCCAGCAGCCCCATGGGGGTTGGGGAAGCTTTCTTT. Translation gives CASSPMGVGEAFF.

There are many counts of this clonotype. J is TRBJ2-2 and V is TRBV12-3 or TRBV12-4; D might be TRBD1 (5 bases). The CDR3 is made up of 15 amino acids. V shed 2 bases and J shed 0 bases, with 7 bases lying between them. CDR3 in DNA: TGTGCCAGCAGTTTACAGGGTACGAACACCGGGGAGCTGTTTTTT. Protein sequence: CASSLQGTNTGELFF.

This clonotype was seen ten or more times. CDR3 DNA sequence: TGCAGTGCTAGGGTAGCGGAAAAAAGCACAGATACGCAGTATTTT. Translation gives CSARVAEKSTDTQYF. V and J are TRBV20-1 and TRBJ2-3, with D tentatively TRBD2 (6 bases). The germline V gene has CDR1 DFQATT and CDR2 SNEGSKA (reference sequence). Trimming removed 3 bases from V and 0 bases from J, with 13 bases in between. The CDR3 sequence is 15 residues long.

This clonotype was seen only a few times. This sequence joins TRBV15 and TRBJ2-3; 11 nucleotides agree with TRBD2. CDR3 size: 17 residues. The trim removed 0 bases at V and 6 bases at J, leaving 8 bases unmatched. Germline CDR1 and CDR2: LNHNV and YYDKDF (reference sequence). The CDR3 region is CATSRDATSGGADTQYF. DNA for the CDR3: TGTGCCACCAGCAGAGACGCAACTAGCGGGGGAGCGGATACGCAGTATTTT.

This clonotype was detected many times. The rearrangement links TRBV12-3 or TRBV12-4 to TRBJ1-1, with D tentatively TRBD1 (6 bases). This CDR3 contains 15 residues. V shed 5 bases and J shed 5 bases, with 18 bases lying between them. The CDR3: CASSQAVQGMTEAFF. The CDR3 DNA follows: TGTGCCAGCAGTCAAGCGGTACAGGGAATGACTGAAGCTTTCTTT.

This clonotype was recorded a few times. CDR3 DNA sequence: TGTGCCAGCAGCTTAGAGGCAGGGCCTTACTATGGCTACACCTTC. This sequence encodes CASSLEAGPYYGYTF. J is TRBJ1-2 and V is TRBV7-8; the D gene is possibly TRBD1 (5 bases). V lost 1 base and J 3 bases, leaving 12 bases between the germline ends. The germline CDR1 and CDR2 sequences are SGHVS and FQNEAQ. The CDR3 contains 15 residues.

The rearrangement joins TRBV5-1 to TRBJ1-1; perhaps TRBD1 as D (5 bases). This CDR3 contains 14 residues. Germline lookup yields CDR1 SGHRS and CDR2 YFSETQ. The germline V and J ends were trimmed by 5 bases and 3 bases, with 14 bases remaining between them. The CDR3 nucleotides are TGCGCCAGCAGTAAAGGAGGGGAGGACACTGAAGCTTTCTTT. This sequence encodes CASSKGGEDTEAFF.

This clonotype was detected a few times. This chain links TRBV15 with TRBJ1-1; a possible D gene is TRBD1 (5 bases). The germline gives CDR1 LNHNV, CDR2 YYDKDF (reference sequence). The CDR3 spans 15 residues. V lost 3 bases and J 4 bases, leaving 15 bases between the germline ends. CDR3 coding DNA: TGTGCCACCAGCAGCAGGGTCCGGGACCCCACTGAAGCTTTCTTT. Translating it yields CATSSRVRDPTEAFF.

In this sample, this clonotype turned up a few times. The V and J genes are TRBV5-1 and TRBJ1-2, with 11 bases identical to TRBD1. Trimming at V came to 4 bases and at J to 2 bases, leaving 4 bases not matched to a gene. The germline gives CDR1 SGHRS, CDR2 YFSETQ. The CDR3 has 15 residues. The CDR3 spells CASSPRTGGNYGYTF. The CDR3 nucleotides are TGCGCCAGCAGCCCAAGGACAGGGGGCAACTATGGCTACACCTTC.

In regard to this clonotype: A single base separates this from a much larger clone, so it may be a read error. This chain joins TRBV20-1 and TRBJ1-1; D uncertain. V lost 3 bases, J lost 4 bases, and 3 bases lay in between. This CDR3 comprises 10 residues. Germline V gene sequence: CDR1 DFQATT, CDR2 SNEGSKA (reference sequence). DNA of the CDR3: TGCAGTGCTAGTGGCACTGAAGCTTTCTTT. Its protein is CSASGTEAFF.

This clonotype was counted at least ten times. This chain connects TRBV6-2 or TRBV6-3 to TRBJ1-2, with no clear D. Trimming took off 2 bases at V and 4 bases at J, with 8 bases between the two ends. The CDR3 length is 13 residues. CDR1 is MNHEY, CDR2 SVGEGT, per germline. The CDR3 here is CASSYDGSYGYTF. The DNA for the CDR3 is TGTGCCAGCAGTTACGACGGATCCTATGGCTACACCTTC.

This clonotype was seen many times. J is TRBJ1-6 and V is TRBV9; no clear D gene. Germline V gene data show CDR1 as SGDLS and CDR2 as YYNGEE. The CDR3 is made up of 14 amino acids. The V end lost 0 bases, the J end lost 7 bases, and 8 bases lay between the germline ends. Here the CDR3 DNA reads TGTGCCAGCAGCGTAGCCGGAGGGAATTCACCCCTCCACTTT. Translation gives CASSVAGGNSPLHF. Complete variable domain (other parts from reference TRBV9 and TRBJ1-6): DSGVTQTPKHLITATGQRVTLRCSPRSGDLSVYWYQQSLDQGLQFLIQYYNGEERAKGNILERFSAQQFPDLHSELNLSSLELGDSALYFCASSVAGGNSPLHFGNGTRLTVT.

The genes are TRBV20-1 and TRBJ1-5; weak D call: TRBD1 (5 bases). The length of the CDR3 is 16 residues. Germline assignment: CDR1 DFQATT and CDR2 SNEGSKA (reference sequence). The V and J ends lost 0 bases and 0 bases respectively, with 12 bases between them. In DNA, the CDR3 is TGCAGTGCTAGAGATCATAAGGGACCTAGCAATCAGCCCCAGCATTTT. Its protein is CSARDHKGPSNQPQHF.

This clonotype showed up many times. V usage is TRBV9 and J usage is TRBJ1-1; D is uncertain. Germline V gives CDR1 SGDLS, CDR2 YYNGEE. CDR3 size: 14 residues. V lost 4 bases, J lost 0 bases, and 10 bases lay in between. The CDR3 here is CASSRSTMNTEAFF. CDR3 nucleotide sequence: TGTGCCAGCAGCCGCAGTACCATGAACACTGAAGCTTTCTTT.

This clonotype was detected ten times or more. The chain is built from TRBV27 and TRBJ2-1; 14 bases match TRBD2. CDR1 and CDR2 (germline): MNHEY, SMNVEV (reference sequence). The CDR3 runs 17 residues. J lost 4 bases, V lost 4 bases, and 6 bases had no gene match. CDR3 coding DNA: TGTGCCAGCAGTTCTTGGACTAGCGGGGGGTATTACAATGAGCAGTTCTTC. It is translated as CASSSWTSGGYYNEQFF.

This clonotype was seen more than once but under ten times. V usage is TRBV20-1 and J usage is TRBJ1-2; 8 bases fit TRBD1. With 7 bases clipped from V and 2 bases from J, the junction kept 6 bases outside the gene matches. Germline V gene sequence: CDR1 DFQATT, CDR2 SNEGSKA (reference sequence). The CDR3 has 13 amino acids. The CDR3 loop reads CSVWTGSNYGYTF. The CDR3 nucleotides read TGCAGTGTCTGGACAGGGTCCAACTATGGCTACACCTTC.

The chain combines TRBV18 with TRBJ2-3; 11 positions agree with TRBD2. The V gene's germline CDR1 is KGHSH and CDR2 LQKENI. Trimming removed 6 bases from V and 7 bases from J; junction bases left unmatched: 12. This CDR3 comprises 16 residues. The CDR3 loop is CASSPGIGTSGYTQYF. CDR3 nucleotide sequence: TGTGCCAGCTCTCCGGGAATAGGGACTAGCGGATATACGCAGTATTTT.

This clonotype was seen a handful of times. The chain joins TRBV6-1 to TRBJ2-4; 7 nucleotides line up with TRBD2. Germline CDR1 is MNHNS and CDR2 is SASEGT. The CDR3 has 16 residues. V was clipped by 7 bases and J by 3 bases; unmatched bases: 12. Here the CDR3 DNA reads TGTGCCAGCACCCCTGAGGGAGGGCGGCACAAAAACATTCAGTACTTC. Amino acids: CASTPEGGRHKNIQYF.

This clonotype appeared many times. This chain connects TRBV28 to TRBJ2-7, with a possible D match to TRBD1 (5 bases). V lost 6 bases and J lost 5, with 11 bases in between. The germline CDR1 and CDR2 sequences are MDHEN and SYDVKM. The CDR3 spans 12 residues. CDR3 amino acids: CASRQGRNEQYF. The DNA of the CDR3 is TGTGCCAGCAGGCAGGGTAGGAACGAGCAGTACTTC.

This chain uses TRBV5-1 with TRBJ2-3, with 8 bases fitting TRBD2. Germline lookup yields CDR1 SGHRS and CDR2 YFSETQ. Trimming cost V 3 bases and J 5 bases; bases outside gene matches: 14. The CDR3 runs 17 residues. The CDR3 loop is CASSSSYGGGVEDTQYF. CDR3 sequence (DNA): TGCGCCAGCAGCTCCTCTTACGGGGGGGGAGTGGAAGATACGCAGTATTTT. The whole variable domain, filled in from reference TRBV5-1 and TRBJ2-3, reads KAGVTQTPRYLIKTRGQQVTLSCSPISGHRSVSWYQQTPGQGLQFLFEYFSETQRNKGNFPGRFSGRQFSNSRSEMNVSTLELGDSALYLCASSSSYGGGVEDTQYFGPGTRLTVL.